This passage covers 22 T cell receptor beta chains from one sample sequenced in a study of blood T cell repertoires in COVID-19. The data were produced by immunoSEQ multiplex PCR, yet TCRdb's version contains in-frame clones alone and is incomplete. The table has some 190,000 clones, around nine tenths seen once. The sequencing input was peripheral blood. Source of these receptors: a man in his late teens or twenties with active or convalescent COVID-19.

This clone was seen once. The CDR3: CASSLRQGQNTEAFF. Here the CDR3 DNA reads TGCGCCAGCAGCTTAAGACAGGGACAGAACACTGAAGCTTTCTTT. The chain has TRBV5-1 and TRBJ1-1, with 7 nucleotides matching TRBD1. V trimming: 2 bases; J trimming: 1 base; junction bases outside the gene matches: 5. The CDR3 runs to 15 residues. Germline V gene sequence: CDR1 SGHRS, CDR2 YFSETQ. Full variable domain (missing parts from reference TRBV5-1 and TRBJ1-1): KAGVTQTPRYLIKTRGQQVTLSCSPISGHRSVSWYQQTPGQGLQFLFEYFSETQRNKGNFPGRFSGRQFSNSRSEMNVSTLELGDSALYLCASSLRQGQNTEAFFGQGTRLTVV.

This CDR3 is CASSFQGGNTIYF. CDR3 bases: TGTGCCAGCAGCTTCCAGGGTGGAAACACCATATATTTT. V is TRBV5-6 and J is TRBJ1-3; a weak D match, TRBD1 (5 bases). The germline CDR1 and CDR2 sequences are SGHDT and YYEEEE. V dropped 2 bases and J dropped 3 bases, with 6 bases sitting between them. CDR3 length: 13 residues.

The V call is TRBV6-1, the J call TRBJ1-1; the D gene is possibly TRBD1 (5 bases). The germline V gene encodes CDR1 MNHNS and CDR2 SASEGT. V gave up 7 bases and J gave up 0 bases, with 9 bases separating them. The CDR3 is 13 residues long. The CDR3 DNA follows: TGTGCCAGCACTCCGACAGTGAACACTGAAGCTTTCTTT. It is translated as CASTPTVNTEAFF.

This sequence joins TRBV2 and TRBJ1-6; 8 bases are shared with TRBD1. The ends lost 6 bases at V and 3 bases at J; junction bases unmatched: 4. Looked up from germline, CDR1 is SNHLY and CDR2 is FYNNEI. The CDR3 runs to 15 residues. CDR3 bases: TGTGCCAGCAGACCCGGGACAGGCTATAATTCACCCCTCCACTTT. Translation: CASRPGTGYNSPLHF.

This CDR3 is CASSLSPSTGNTIYF. CDR3 nucleotide sequence: TGTGCCAGCAGCTTATCCCCGAGTACTGGAAACACCATATATTTT. This chain uses TRBV7-3 with TRBJ1-3; no clear D. This CDR3 has 15 amino acids. Trimming removed 2 bases from V and 2 bases from J, with 10 bases in between. Germline assignment: CDR1 SGHTA and CDR2 FQGTGA. Variable domain in full (rest from reference TRBV7-3 and TRBJ1-3): GAGVSQTPSNKVTEKGKYVELRCDPISGHTALYWYRQSLGQGPEFLIYFQGTGAADDSGLPNDRFFAVRPEGSVSTLKIQRTERGDSAVYLCASSLSPSTGNTIYFGEGSWLTVV.

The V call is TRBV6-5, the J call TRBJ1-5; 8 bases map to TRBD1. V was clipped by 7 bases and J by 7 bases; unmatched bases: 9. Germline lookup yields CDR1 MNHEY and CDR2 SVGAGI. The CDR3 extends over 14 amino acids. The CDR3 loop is CASTWTGRGQPQHF. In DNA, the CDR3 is TGTGCCAGCACTTGGACAGGGAGGGGGCAGCCCCAGCATTTT.

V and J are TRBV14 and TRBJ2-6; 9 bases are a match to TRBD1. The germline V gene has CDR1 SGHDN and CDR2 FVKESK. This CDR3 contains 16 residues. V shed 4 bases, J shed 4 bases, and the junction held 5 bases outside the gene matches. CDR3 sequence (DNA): TGTGCCAGCAGCCTCTGGACAGGGGACGGGGCCAACGTCCTGACTTTC. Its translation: CASSLWTGDGANVLTF.

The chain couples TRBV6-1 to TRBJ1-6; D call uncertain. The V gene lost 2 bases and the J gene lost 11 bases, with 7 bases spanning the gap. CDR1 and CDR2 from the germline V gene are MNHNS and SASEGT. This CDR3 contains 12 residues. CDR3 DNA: TGTGCCAGCAGTGAATCGTACACACCCCTCCACTTT. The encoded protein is CASSESYTPLHF.

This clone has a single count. This chain's CDR3 is CASSLRGALDQPQHF. The CDR3 DNA follows: TGTGCCAGCAGCCTACGCGGGGCTCTCGATCAGCCCCAGCATTTT. The genes are TRBV6-5 and TRBJ1-5; D possibly corresponds to TRBD1 (5 bases). With 6 bases removed from V and 5 bases from J, the gap between germline ends came to 17 bases. Germline CDR1 and CDR2: MNHEY and SVGAGI. The CDR3 totals 15 residues.

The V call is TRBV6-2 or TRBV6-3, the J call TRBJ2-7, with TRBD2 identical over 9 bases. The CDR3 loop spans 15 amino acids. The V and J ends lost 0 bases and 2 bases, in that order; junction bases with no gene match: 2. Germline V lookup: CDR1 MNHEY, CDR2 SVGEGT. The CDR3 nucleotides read TGTGCCAGCAGTTACTCGGCTAGCGGGACCTACGAGCAGTACTTC. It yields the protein CASSYSASGTYEQYF.

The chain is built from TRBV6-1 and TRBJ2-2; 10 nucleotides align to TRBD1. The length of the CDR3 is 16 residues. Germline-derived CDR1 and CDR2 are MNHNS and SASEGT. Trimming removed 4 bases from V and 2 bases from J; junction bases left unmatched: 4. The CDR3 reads CASSGTGGFNTGELFF. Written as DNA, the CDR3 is TGTGCCAGCAGTGGGACAGGGGGATTTAACACCGGGGAGCTGTTTTTT.

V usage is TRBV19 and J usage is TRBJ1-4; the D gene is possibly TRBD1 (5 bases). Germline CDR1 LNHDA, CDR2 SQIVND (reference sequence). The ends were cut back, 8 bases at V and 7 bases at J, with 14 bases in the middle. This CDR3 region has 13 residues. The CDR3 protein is CASSGGLAEKLFF. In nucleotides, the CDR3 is TGTGCCAGTTCCGGGGGTTTAGCTGAAAAACTGTTTTTT.

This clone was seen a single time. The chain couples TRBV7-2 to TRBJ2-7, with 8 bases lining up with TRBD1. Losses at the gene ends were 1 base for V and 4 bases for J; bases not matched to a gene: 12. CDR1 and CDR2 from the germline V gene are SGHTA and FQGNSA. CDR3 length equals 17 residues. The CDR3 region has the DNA TGTGCCAGCAGCTTAGATTGGGCAGGGGGCGAGGAGTACGAGCAGTACTTC. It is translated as CASSLDWAGGEEYEQYF.

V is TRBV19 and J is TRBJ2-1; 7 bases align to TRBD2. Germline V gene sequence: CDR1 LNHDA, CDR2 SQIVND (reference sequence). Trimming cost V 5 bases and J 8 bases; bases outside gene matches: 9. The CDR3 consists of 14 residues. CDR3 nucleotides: TGTGCCAGTAGTGAAGGACTAGATGCTGATGAGCAGTTCTTC. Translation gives CASSEGLDADEQFF.

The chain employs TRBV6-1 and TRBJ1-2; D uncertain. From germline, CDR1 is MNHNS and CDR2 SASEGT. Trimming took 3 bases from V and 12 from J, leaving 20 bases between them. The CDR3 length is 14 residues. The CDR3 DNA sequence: TGTGCCAGCAGTGAGCGTGGCGGGAGGTTAAATCACACCTTC. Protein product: CASSERGGRLNHTF.

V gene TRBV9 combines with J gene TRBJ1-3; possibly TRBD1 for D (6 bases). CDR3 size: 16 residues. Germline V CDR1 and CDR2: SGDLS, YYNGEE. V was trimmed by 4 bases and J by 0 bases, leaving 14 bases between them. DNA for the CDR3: TGTGCCAGCAGCCAGACCGGACAGCGCTCTGGAAACACCATATATTTT. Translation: CASSQTGQRSGNTIYF.

This CDR3 is CATSTRGLDEKLFF. The CDR3 DNA sequence: TGTGCCACCAGCACCAGGGGGTTAGATGAAAAACTGTTTTTT. The chain couples TRBV15 to TRBJ1-4; TRBD1 matches at 7 bases. Germline values: CDR1 LNHNV, CDR2 YYDKDF (reference sequence). Losses at the gene ends were 4 bases for V and 6 bases for J; bases not matched to a gene: 5. This CDR3 has 14 residues.

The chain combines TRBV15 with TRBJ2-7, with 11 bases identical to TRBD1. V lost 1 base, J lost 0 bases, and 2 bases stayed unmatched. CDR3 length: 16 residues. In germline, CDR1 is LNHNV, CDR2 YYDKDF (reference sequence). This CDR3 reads CATSRVGTGGSYEQYF. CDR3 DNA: TGTGCCACCAGCAGAGTGGGGACAGGGGGCTCCTACGAGCAGTACTTC.

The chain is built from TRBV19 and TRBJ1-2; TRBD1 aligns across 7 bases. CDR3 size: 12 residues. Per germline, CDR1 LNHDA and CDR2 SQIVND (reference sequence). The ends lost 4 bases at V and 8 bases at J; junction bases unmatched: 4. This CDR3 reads CASSNDREGYTF. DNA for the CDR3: TGTGCCAGTAGTAATGACAGGGAGGGCTACACCTTC.

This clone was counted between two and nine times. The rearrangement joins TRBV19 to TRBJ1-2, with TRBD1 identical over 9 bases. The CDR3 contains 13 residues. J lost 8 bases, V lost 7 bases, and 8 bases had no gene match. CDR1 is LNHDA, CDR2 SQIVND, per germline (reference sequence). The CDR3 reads CASTAGQGIGYTF. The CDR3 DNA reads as TGTGCCAGTACCGCCGGACAGGGGATCGGCTACACCTTC.

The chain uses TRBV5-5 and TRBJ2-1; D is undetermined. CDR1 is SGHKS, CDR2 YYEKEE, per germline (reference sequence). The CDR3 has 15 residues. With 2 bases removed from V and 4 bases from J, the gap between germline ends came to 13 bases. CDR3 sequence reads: CASSLEVVAYNEQFF. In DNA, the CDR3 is TGTGCCAGCAGCTTAGAGGTTGTAGCTTACAATGAGCAGTTCTTC.

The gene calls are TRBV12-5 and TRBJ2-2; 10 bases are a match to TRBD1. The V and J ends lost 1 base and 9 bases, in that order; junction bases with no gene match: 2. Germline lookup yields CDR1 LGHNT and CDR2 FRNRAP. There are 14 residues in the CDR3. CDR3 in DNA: TGTGCTAGTGGTTTGGGACAGGGGGCCTGGGAGCTGTTTTTT. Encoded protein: CASGLGQGAWELFF.